This TCR beta chain was documented in a study of Ad26.COV2.S vaccination and SARS-CoV-2 variants. Of note for this clone: Its antigen is not known.

As for treatment: roughly 20 received Ad26.COV2.S at low or high dose, single or two shots; about 5 received placebo; per-sample allocation not given. Vaccine and placebo recipients were sampled on day 63 after the first injection. An adult donor aged 18-55 years was enrolled in Boston. The assay was immunoSEQ multiplex PCR, and TCRdb's table has in-frame clones only and misses some. The table has around 240,000 clones, roughly 90% seen once; the top ten hold about 11%. Overall study findings and caveats: Recipients given vaccine exceeded placebo recipients in spike-specific TCR breadth.

Germline V CDR1 and CDR2: ENHRY, SYGVKD. With V trimmed by 4 bases and J by 5 bases, 7 bases remained unmatched. This CDR3 has 15 residues. The chain is built from TRBV10-3 and TRBJ2-7; 11 nucleotides align to TRBD1. The source material was peripheral blood, sampled in a trial of Ad26.COV2.S vaccine versus placebo. The sequence came from a person aged 18-60 years who received the Ad26.COV2.S COVID-19 vaccine or a placebo. Here the CDR3 reads CAISGTGGIIDEQYF. The CDR3 nucleotides are TGTGCCATCAGTGGGACAGGGGGCATTATCGACGAGCAGTACTTC.